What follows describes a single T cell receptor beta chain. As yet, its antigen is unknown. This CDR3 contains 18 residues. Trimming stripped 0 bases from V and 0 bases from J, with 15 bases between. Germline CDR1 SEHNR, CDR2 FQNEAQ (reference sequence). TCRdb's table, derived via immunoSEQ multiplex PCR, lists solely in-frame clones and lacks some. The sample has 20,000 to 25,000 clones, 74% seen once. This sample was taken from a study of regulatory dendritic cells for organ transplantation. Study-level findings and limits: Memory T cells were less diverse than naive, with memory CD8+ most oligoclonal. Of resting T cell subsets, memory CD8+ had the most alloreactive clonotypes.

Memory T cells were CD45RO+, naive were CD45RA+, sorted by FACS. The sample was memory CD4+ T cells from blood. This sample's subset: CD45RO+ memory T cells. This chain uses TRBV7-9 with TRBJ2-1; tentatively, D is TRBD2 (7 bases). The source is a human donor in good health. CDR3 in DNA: TGTGCCAGCAGCTTAGCGGGGGGGCATTCTTTCTCCTACAATGAGCAGTTCTTC. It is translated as CASSLAGGHSFSYNEQFF.